This TCR beta chain was captured by sequencing in a study of T cell responses to AZD1222 COVID-19 vaccine. Clones were read by immunoSEQ multiplex PCR, and TCRdb kept only the in-frame ones, dropping some. This sample has 110,000 to 150,000 clones, with approximately 90% found just once. The sequence came from an adult in good health. The sequencing here drew on peripheral blood, taken on day 0 of AZD1222 vaccination.

The CDR3 nucleotides are TGTGCCACATACGGTGGGAGAATTTTCAATGAGCAGTTCTTC. It codes for CATYGGRIFNEQFF. V usage is TRBV2 and J usage is TRBJ2-1; tentatively, D is TRBD2 (5 bases). This CDR3 contains 14 residues. Trimming shortened V by 10 bases and J by 6 bases, and 19 bases separated the two germline ends. CDR1 SNHLY and CDR2 FYNNEI come from the germline V gene.